A selection of T cell receptor beta chains follows, all from one sample in a study of shared clonotypes between healthy human individuals. Sequencing was performed with immunoSEQ multiplex PCR; in TCRdb, only in-frame clones are kept and a portion is missing. The profile shows about 2 million clones, 90% to 95% of them singletons. Material: naive CD4+ T cells sorted from blood. Receptors originate from a man between 18 and 35 years old in good health. Each CDR3 is given with its conserved first and last residue. D genes are given only for firm matches. The size field is filled for only some rows; it gives once, few, many or a size class.

CDR3: CASSQDASGGARGQFF; DNA: TGCGCCAGCAGCCAAGACGCCAGCGGGGGGGCCAGAGGGCAGTTCTTC; D: TRBD2; size: .; V: TRBV4-1; J: TRBJ2-1
CDR3: CASSLGTGNYGYTF; DNA: TGTGCCAGCAGCTTGGGGACAGGAAACTATGGCTACACCTTC; D: TRBD1; size: .; V: TRBV11-2; J: TRBJ1-2
CDR3: CASSQAGTQETQYF; DNA: TGTGCCAGCTCACAGGCGGGAACGCAAGAGACCCAGTACTTC; D: .; size: .; V: TRBV18; J: TRBJ2-5
CDR3: CASSRDSYNYGYTF; DNA: TGTGCCAGCAGCCGTGACAGTTATAACTATGGCTACACCTTC; D: .; size: .; V: TRBV5-4; J: TRBJ1-2
CDR3: CASSHRDQNIQYF; DNA: TGTGCCAGTAGTCACAGGGACCAAAACATTCAGTACTTC; D: .; size: .; V: TRBV19; J: TRBJ2-4
CDR3: CASSTGLAPTGELFF; DNA: TGTGCCAGTAGTACGGGCCTAGCCCCCACCGGGGAGCTGTTTTTT; D: .; size: .; V: TRBV19; J: TRBJ2-2
CDR3: CASSYIRGGDTQYF; DNA: TGCGCCAGCAGTTACATCAGGGGCGGAGATACGCAGTATTTT; D: .; size: .; V: TRBV23-1; J: TRBJ2-3
CDR3: CSVLGIQETQYF; DNA: TGCAGCGTTTTAGGCATACAAGAGACCCAGTACTTC; D: .; size: once; V: TRBV29-1; J: TRBJ2-5
CDR3: CASRREGNEKLFF; DNA: TGTGCCAGTAGAAGGGAAGGGAATGAAAAACTGTTTTTT; D: .; size: .; V: TRBV19; J: TRBJ1-4
CDR3: CASRPTGFFNYEQYF; DNA: TGTGCCAGCAGGCCCACAGGGTTTTTTAACTACGAGCAGTACTTC; D: .; size: .; V: TRBV6-5; J: TRBJ2-7
CDR3: CASSLMSGSYGYTF; DNA: TGCGCCAGCAGCTTGATGTCAGGGTCCTATGGCTACACCTTC; D: .; size: .; V: TRBV5-1; J: TRBJ1-2
CDR3: CASSSSTDTQYF; DNA: TGTGCCAGCAGCTCTAGCACAGATACGCAGTATTTT; D: .; size: few; V: TRBV5-4; J: TRBJ2-3
CDR3: CASSLGQGGYEQYF; DNA: TGTGCCAGCAGCTTGGGACAGGGTGGCTACGAGCAGTACTTC; D: TRBD1; size: .; V: TRBV5-4; J: TRBJ2-7
CDR3: CASSPGQAIYNEQFF; DNA: TGTGCCAGCTCACCGGGACAGGCTATCTACAATGAGCAGTTCTTC; D: TRBD1; size: .; V: TRBV18; J: TRBJ2-1
CDR3: CAWTGGGWSSYEQYF; DNA: TGTGCCTGGACCGGGGGGGGCTGGTCCTCCTACGAGCAGTACTTC; D: TRBD2; size: .; V: TRBV30; J: TRBJ2-7
CDR3: CASSPHRDSYNSPLHF; DNA: TGTGCCAGCAGTCCACACCGGGACAGCTATAATTCACCCCTCCACTTT; D: TRBD1; size: .; V: TRBV27; J: TRBJ1-6
CDR3: CASSTGQFSGNTIYF; DNA: TGTGCCAGTAGTACTGGACAGTTCTCTGGAAACACCATATATTTT; D: .; size: once; V: TRBV19; J: TRBJ1-3
CDR3: CASSTTGSSYEQYF; DNA: TGTGCCAGCAGCACGACAGGAAGCTCCTACGAGCAGTACTTC; D: .; size: .; V: TRBV7-2; J: TRBJ2-7
CDR3: CASSEVWTSYEQYF; DNA: TGTGCCAGCAGTGAAGTTTGGACTTCCTACGAGCAGTACTTC; D: .; size: .; V: TRBV6-1; J: TRBJ2-7
CDR3: CASSRSGGTTYEQYF; DNA: TGTGCCAGCAGCCGGAGCGGGGGGACAACCTACGAGCAGTACTTC; D: TRBD2; size: .; V: TRBV5-4; J: TRBJ2-7
CDR3: CASSWGDSYYSGNTIYF; DNA: TGTGCCAGCAGCTGGGGCGACAGTTACTACTCTGGAAACACCATATATTTT; D: .; size: .; V: TRBV11-2; J: TRBJ1-3
CDR3: CSAYGRTVDGYTF; DNA: TGCAGCGCCTACGGACGGACTGTCGATGGCTACACCTTC; D: .; size: .; V: TRBV29-1; J: TRBJ1-2
CDR3: CASSLGGTDTQYF; DNA: TGTGCCAGCAGCTTGGGCGGTACAGATACGCAGTATTTT; D: .; size: .; V: TRBV5-4; J: TRBJ2-3
CDR3: CASSEELRNEQFF; DNA: TGTGCCAGCAGTGAAGAGCTGAGGAATGAGCAGTTCTTC; D: .; size: .; V: TRBV2; J: TRBJ2-1
CDR3: CASSLLWDSDNEKLFF; DNA: TGTGCCAGCAGCTTACTTTGGGACAGCGATAATGAAAAACTGTTTTTT; D: TRBD1; size: .; V: TRBV11-2; J: TRBJ1-4
CDR3: CASSLGGQSHTIYF; DNA: TGTGCCAGCAGCTTAGGAGGACAATCTCACACCATATATTTT; D: .; size: .; V: TRBV7-9; J: TRBJ1-3
CDR3: CASSPGVGTSLETQYF; DNA: TGTGCCAGTAGTCCAGGAGTGGGAACTAGCCTTGAGACCCAGTACTTC; D: .; size: .; V: TRBV19; J: TRBJ2-5
CDR3: CASSLPGTVNTEAFF; DNA: TGTGCCAGCAGTTTACCCGGGACAGTGAACACTGAAGCTTTCTTT; D: TRBD1; size: .; V: TRBV6-5; J: TRBJ1-1
CDR3: CASSVGTVGNQPQHF; DNA: TGTGCCAGTAGTGTGGGGACAGTGGGCAATCAGCCCCAGCATTTT; D: TRBD1; size: .; V: TRBV19; J: TRBJ1-5
CDR3: CASSQELAGGLFEQFF; DNA: TGCGCCAGCAGCCAAGAACTAGCGGGAGGGCTGTTTGAGCAGTTCTTC; D: TRBD2; size: few; V: TRBV4-3; J: TRBJ2-1
CDR3: CASSSGQHWDTQYF; DNA: TGTGCCAGCAGCTCGGGACAGCACTGGGATACGCAGTATTTT; D: TRBD1; size: .; V: TRBV5-4; J: TRBJ2-3
CDR3: CASRSGIYSNQPQHF; DNA: TGTGCCAGCAGATCAGGGATTTATAGCAATCAGCCCCAGCATTTT; D: .; size: .; V: TRBV6-5; J: TRBJ1-5
CDR3: CASNHHRNTEAFF; DNA: TGCGCCAGCAACCACCATCGGAACACTGAAGCTTTCTTT; D: .; size: .; V: TRBV23-1; J: TRBJ1-1
CDR3: CASSSRGGTGNYGYTF; DNA: TGTGCCAGCAGTTCGAGGGGAGGGACAGGCAACTATGGCTACACCTTC; D: TRBD1; size: .; V: TRBV6-5; J: TRBJ1-2
CDR3: CASSLGTASYEQYF; DNA: TGCGCCAGCAGCTTGGGGACAGCCTCCTACGAGCAGTACTTC; D: .; size: .; V: TRBV5-1; J: TRBJ2-7
CDR3: CAWSFTRTGGTTSGKTDTQYF; DNA: TGTGCCTGGAGTTTCACTCGGACAGGGGGCACGACTAGCGGCAAGACAGATACGCAGTATTTT; D: TRBD1; size: .; V: TRBV30; J: TRBJ2-3
CDR3: CASSAQTWDQPQHF; DNA: TGTGCCAGCAGTGCCCAGACTTGGGATCAGCCCCAGCATTTT; D: .; size: .; V: TRBV6-1; J: TRBJ1-5
CDR3: CAWSVGSLGGEQYF; DNA: TGTGCCTGGAGTGTAGGGTCATTGGGAGGGGAGCAGTACTTC; D: TRBD2; size: .; V: TRBV30; J: TRBJ2-7
CDR3: CASSPVGNNYGYTF; DNA: TGTGCCAGCTCACCGGTGGGGAATAACTATGGCTACACCTTC; D: .; size: .; V: TRBV18; J: TRBJ1-2
CDR3: CASSPLDRGRKLSYEQYF; DNA: TGTGCCAGCAGTCCTCTCGACAGGGGGCGTAAGCTTTCCTACGAGCAGTACTTC; D: TRBD1; size: once; V: TRBV28; J: TRBJ2-7
CDR3: CASSLVEDSGNTIYF; DNA: TGTGCCAGCAGCTTGGTTGAGGACTCTGGAAACACCATATATTTT; D: .; size: .; V: TRBV5-8; J: TRBJ1-3
CDR3: CASSFRGGNYGYTF; DNA: TGTGCCAGCAGTTTCCGGGGAGGGAACTATGGCTACACCTTC; D: .; size: .; V: TRBV28; J: TRBJ1-2
CDR3: CATSRASPGERTQYF; DNA: TGTGCCACCTCTAGAGCCTCCCCCGGAGAGCGGACCCAGTACTTC; D: .; size: .; V: TRBV15; J: TRBJ2-5
CDR3: CAWAGGGLGNQPQHF; DNA: TGTGCCTGGGCGGGTGGAGGTCTCGGGAATCAGCCCCAGCATTTT; D: .; size: .; V: TRBV30; J: TRBJ1-5
CDR3: CASSVEDRNQPQHF; DNA: TGTGCCAGCAGCGTTGAGGACAGGAATCAGCCCCAGCATTTT; D: TRBD1; size: few; V: TRBV9; J: TRBJ1-5
CDR3: CASSLGQGTYEQYF; DNA: TGTGCCAGCAGTTTAGGTCAGGGTACCTACGAGCAGTACTTC; D: .; size: .; V: TRBV28; J: TRBJ2-7
CDR3: CASSPPPKRPNSPLHF; DNA: TGTGCCAGCAGCCCTCCCCCCAAGCGACCTAATTCACCCCTCCACTTT; D: .; size: .; V: TRBV13; J: TRBJ1-6
CDR3: CASLGTGGYEQYF; DNA: TGTGCCAGCTTGGGGACAGGGGGCTACGAGCAGTACTTC; D: TRBD1; size: .; V: TRBV28; J: TRBJ2-7